This T cell receptor (beta chain) emerged from a study of cytomegalovirus exposure and HLA in healthy donors. In regard to this clone: What it binds is not known.

PCR amplification relied on 60 Vbeta primers (plus 13 Jbeta primers). Profiling relied on immunoSEQ multiplex PCR, and the TCRdb table lists in-frame clones only, not all of them. The table lists 150,000 to 200,000 clones, roughly three quarters of them singletons, with about 4.7% in the top ten. The CDR3 spans 14 residues. V dropped 6 bases and J dropped 5; count of bases not matched to a gene: 7. The germline gives CDR1 SGHAT, CDR2 FQNNGV. Study-level points and caveats: As a later analysis revealed, most CMV-associated TCR beta chains appeared HLA-restricted. Some segments of the V type, notably TRBV6-2 and TRBV6-3, were excluded as indistinguishable. Most sequenced TCRs were rare (though some public TCRs occurred in many donors).

This TCR came from a man aged 18 to 35 in good health and CMV-seropositive. The chain carries TRBV11-2 and TRBJ2-5; 9 bases agree with TRBD1. Sequenced input: PBMCs. CDR3 DNA sequence: TGTGCCAGCAGTATACAGGGGGCGAGGGAGACCCAGTACTTC. It codes for CASSIQGARETQYF.